This TCR beta chain emerged from a study of molecular identifiers for immune sequencing clone quantification. Study overall: Replicate experiments divided RNA from about 19,000 or 110,000 naive CD8 cells into five parts and sequenced four.

Naive CD8 T cells were sorted as CD8+CD4-CCR7+CD45RA+. Each CDR3 protein gets one entry after TCRdb re-called the PCR reads with MiXCR. The table lists some 320,000 distinct CDR3 sequences, about a fifth of them singletons. This clonotype was seen at least ten times. The target antigen is unknown. Study-level findings and limits: Barcode sharing among identical TCR molecules could make large clones appear smaller.

V lost 4 bases to trimming and J lost 7 bases, with 13 bases between them. The CDR3 length is 14 residues. Germline V gives CDR1 SEHNR, CDR2 FQNEAQ (reference sequence). V and J are TRBV7-9 and TRBJ1-4; a weak D match, TRBD1 (5 bases). Sequenced material: naive CD8+ T cells from blood, with Jurkat cell RNA spiked in. The sample's subset: FACS-sorted CD8+CD4-CCR7+CD45RA+ naive T cells. This clonotype originated in a human donor in good health. Some libraries in this study had Jurkat cell RNA spiked in. The CDR3 loop reads CASSSGLRGEKLFF. CDR3 DNA: TGTGCCAGCAGCTCAGGGTTGAGGGGTGAAAAACTGTTTTTT.